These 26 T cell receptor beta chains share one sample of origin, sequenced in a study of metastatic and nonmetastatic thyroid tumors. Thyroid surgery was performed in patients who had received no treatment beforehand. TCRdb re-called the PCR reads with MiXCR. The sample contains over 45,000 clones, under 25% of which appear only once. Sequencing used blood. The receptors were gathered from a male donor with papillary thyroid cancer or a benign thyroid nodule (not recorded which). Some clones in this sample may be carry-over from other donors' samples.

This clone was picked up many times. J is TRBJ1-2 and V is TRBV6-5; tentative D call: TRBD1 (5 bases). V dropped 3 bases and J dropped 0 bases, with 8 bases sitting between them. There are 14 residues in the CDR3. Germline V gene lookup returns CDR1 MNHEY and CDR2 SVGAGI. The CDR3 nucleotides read TGTGCCAGCAGTTATCAGGGTGCTAACTATGGCTACACCTTC. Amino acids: CASSYQGANYGYTF.

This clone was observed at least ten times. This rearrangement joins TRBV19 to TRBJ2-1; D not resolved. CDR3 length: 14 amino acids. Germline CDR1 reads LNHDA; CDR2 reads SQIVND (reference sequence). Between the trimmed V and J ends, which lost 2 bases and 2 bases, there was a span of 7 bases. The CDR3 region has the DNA TGTGCCAGTAGTATAAGCGACACCTACAATGAGCAGTTCTTC. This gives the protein CASSISDTYNEQFF.

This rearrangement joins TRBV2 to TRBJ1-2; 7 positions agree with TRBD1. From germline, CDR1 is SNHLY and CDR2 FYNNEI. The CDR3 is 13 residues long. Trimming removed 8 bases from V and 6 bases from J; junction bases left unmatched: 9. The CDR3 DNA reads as TGTGCCAGCCTAGGGACAGAAGATGATGGCTACACCTTC. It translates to CASLGTEDDGYTF.

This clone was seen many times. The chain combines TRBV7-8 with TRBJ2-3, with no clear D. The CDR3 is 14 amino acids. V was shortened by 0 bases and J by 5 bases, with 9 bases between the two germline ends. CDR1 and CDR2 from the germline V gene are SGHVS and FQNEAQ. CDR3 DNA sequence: TGTGCCAGCAGCTTAGCGGGCGCTGGAGATACGCAGTATTTT. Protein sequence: CASSLAGAGDTQYF.

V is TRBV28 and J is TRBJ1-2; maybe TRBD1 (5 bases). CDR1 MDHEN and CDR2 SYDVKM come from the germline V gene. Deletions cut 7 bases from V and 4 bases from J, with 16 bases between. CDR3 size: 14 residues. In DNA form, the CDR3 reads TGTGCCAGCACCCCGCGGGGGGTAAGCTATGGCTACACCTTC. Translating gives CASTPRGVSYGYTF.

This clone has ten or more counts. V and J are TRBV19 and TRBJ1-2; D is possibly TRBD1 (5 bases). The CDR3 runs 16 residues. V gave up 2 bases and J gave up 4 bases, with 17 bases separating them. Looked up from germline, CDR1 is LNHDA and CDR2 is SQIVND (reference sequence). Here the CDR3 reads CASSITGPPGRYGYTF. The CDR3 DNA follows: TGTGCCAGTAGTATAACGGGGCCCCCCGGCCGCTATGGCTACACCTTC.

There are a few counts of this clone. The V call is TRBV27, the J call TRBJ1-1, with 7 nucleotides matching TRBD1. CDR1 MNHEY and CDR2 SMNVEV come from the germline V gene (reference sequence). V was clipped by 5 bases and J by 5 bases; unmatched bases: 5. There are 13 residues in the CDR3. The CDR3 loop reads CASSQGGRTEAFF. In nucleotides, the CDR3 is TGTGCCAGCAGTCAGGGGGGGCGTACTGAAGCTTTCTTT.

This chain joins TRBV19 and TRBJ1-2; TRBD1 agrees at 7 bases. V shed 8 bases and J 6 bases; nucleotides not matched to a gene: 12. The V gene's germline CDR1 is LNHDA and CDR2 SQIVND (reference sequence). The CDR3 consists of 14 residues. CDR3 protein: CASHYSDRVNGYTF. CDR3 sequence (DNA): TGTGCCAGTCACTATTCAGACAGGGTGAATGGCTACACCTTC.

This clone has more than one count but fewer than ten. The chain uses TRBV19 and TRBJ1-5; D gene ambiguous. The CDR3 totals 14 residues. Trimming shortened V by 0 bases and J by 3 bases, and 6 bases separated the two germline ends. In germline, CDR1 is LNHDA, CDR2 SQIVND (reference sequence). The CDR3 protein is CASSIEHYNQPQHF. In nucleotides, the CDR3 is TGTGCCAGTAGTATAGAACACTACAATCAGCCCCAGCATTTT. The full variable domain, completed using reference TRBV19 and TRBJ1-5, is DGGITQSPKYLFRKEGQNVTLSCEQNLNHDAMYWYRQDPGQGLRLIYYSQIVNDFQKGDIAEGYSVSREKKESFPLTVTSAQKNPTAFYLCASSIEHYNQPQHFGDGTRLSIL.

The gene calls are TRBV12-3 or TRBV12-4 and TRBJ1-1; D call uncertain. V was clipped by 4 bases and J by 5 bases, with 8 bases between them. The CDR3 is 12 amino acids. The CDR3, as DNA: TGTGCCAGCAGTTACGAAGGGACTGAAGCTTTCTTT. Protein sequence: CASSYEGTEAFF.

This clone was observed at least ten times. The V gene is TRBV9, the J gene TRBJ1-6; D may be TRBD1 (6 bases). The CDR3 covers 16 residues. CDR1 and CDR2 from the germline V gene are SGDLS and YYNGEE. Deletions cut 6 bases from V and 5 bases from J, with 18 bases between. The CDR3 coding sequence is TGTGCCAGCATGGGCCGGCAGGGGACTAATAATTCACCCCTCCACTTT. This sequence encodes CASMGRQGTNNSPLHF.

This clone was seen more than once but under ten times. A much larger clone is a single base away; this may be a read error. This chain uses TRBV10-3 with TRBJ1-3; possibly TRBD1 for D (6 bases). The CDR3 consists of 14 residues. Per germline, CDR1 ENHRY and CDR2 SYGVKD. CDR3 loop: CAISEAGDGSTIYF. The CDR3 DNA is TGTGCCATCAGTGAAGCAGGGGATGGAAGCACCATATATTTT.

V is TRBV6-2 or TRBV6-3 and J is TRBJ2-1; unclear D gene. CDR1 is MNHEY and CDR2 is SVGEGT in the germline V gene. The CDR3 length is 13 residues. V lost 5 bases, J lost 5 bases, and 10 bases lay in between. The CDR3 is CASSLFRDNEQFF. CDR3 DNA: TGTGCCAGCAGTCTGTTCCGGGACAATGAGCAGTTCTTC.

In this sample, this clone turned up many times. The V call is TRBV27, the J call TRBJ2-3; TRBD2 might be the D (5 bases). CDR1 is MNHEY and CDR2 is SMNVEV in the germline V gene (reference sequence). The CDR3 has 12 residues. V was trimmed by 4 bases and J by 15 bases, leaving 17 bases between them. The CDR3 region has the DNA TGTGCCAGCAGTTCGACTACTAGAGAGCGATATTTT. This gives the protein CASSSTTRERYF.

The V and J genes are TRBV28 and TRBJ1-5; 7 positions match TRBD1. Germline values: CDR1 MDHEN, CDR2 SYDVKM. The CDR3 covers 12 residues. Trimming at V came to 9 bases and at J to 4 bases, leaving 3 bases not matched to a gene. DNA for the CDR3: TGTGCCAGTGACAGGGAAAATCAGCCCCAGCATTTT. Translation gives CASDRENQPQHF.

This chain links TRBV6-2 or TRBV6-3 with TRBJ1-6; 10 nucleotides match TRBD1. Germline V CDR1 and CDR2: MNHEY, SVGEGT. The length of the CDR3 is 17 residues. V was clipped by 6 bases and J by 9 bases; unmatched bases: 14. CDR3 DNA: TGTGCCAGCAGCTCAAGGCCGGGACAGGGGTTCGCTTCACCCCTCCACTTT. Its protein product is CASSSRPGQGFASPLHF.

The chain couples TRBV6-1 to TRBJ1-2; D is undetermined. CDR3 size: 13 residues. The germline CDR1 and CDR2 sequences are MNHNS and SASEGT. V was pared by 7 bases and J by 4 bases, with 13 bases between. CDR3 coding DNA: TGTGCCAGCAAGTCCGGGAACCTCTATGGCTACACCTTC. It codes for CASKSGNLYGYTF.

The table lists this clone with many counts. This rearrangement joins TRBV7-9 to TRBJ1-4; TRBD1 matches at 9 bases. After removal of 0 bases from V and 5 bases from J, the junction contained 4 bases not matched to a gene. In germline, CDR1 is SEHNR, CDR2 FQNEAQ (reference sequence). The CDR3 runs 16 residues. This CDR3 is CASSLAAGTGNEKLFF. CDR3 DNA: TGTGCCAGCAGCTTAGCAGCAGGGACAGGGAATGAAAAACTGTTTTTT.

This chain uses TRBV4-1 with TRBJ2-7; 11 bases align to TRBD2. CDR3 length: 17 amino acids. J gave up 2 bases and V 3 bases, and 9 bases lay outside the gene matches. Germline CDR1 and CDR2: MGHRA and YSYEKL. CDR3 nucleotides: TGCGCCAGCAGCCAGACAGCTAGCGGGGGGACCCCCTACGAGCAGTACTTC. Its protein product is CASSQTASGGTPYEQYF.

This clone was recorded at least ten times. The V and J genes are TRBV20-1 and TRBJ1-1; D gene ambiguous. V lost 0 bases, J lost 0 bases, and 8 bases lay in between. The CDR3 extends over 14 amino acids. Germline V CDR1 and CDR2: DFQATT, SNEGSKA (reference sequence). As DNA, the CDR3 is TGCAGTGCTAGAGATCGGGCTATGAACACTGAAGCTTTCTTT. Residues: CSARDRAMNTEAFF.

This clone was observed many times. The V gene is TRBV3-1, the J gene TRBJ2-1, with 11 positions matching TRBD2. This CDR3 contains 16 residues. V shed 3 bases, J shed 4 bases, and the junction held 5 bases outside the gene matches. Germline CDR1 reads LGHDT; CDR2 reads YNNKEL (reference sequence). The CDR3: CASSHPGTSGYNEQFF. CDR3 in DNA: TGTGCCAGCAGCCATCCCGGGACTAGCGGATACAATGAGCAGTTCTTC.

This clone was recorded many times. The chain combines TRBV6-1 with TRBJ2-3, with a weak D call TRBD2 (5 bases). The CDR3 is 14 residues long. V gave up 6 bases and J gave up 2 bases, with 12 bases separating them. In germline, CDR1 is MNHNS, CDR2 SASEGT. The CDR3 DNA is TGTGCCAGCAGCGTGGACTCGATCACAGATACGCAGTATTTT. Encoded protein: CASSVDSITDTQYF.

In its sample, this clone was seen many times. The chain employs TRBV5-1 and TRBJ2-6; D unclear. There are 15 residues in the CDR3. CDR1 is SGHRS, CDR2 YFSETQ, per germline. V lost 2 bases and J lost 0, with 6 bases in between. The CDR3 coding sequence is TGCGCCAGCAGCTTAGGTTACTCTGGGGCCAACGTCCTGACTTTC. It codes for CASSLGYSGANVLTF. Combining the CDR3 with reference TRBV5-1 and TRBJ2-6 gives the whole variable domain KAGVTQTPRYLIKTRGQQVTLSCSPISGHRSVSWYQQTPGQGLQFLFEYFSETQRNKGNFPGRFSGRQFSNSRSEMNVSTLELGDSALYLCASSLGYSGANVLTFGAGSRLTVL.

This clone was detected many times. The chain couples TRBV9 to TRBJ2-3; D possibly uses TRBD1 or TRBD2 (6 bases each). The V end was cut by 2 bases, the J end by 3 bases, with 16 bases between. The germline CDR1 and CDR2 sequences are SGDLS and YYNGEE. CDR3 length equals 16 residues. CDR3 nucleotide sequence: TGTGCCAGCAGCGTCGGGACGGGGGCCAGGACAGATACGCAGTATTTT. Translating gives CASSVGTGARTDTQYF. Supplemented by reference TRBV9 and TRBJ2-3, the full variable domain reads DSGVTQTPKHLITATGQRVTLRCSPRSGDLSVYWYQQSLDQGLQFLIQYYNGEERAKGNILERFSAQQFPDLHSELNLSSLELGDSALYFCASSVGTGARTDTQYFGPGTRLTVL.

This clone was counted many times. The CDR3 reads CASTRLETGEQYF. The CDR3 DNA follows: TGTGCCAGCACCCGACTAGAGACGGGCGAGCAGTACTTC. The V call is TRBV3-1, the J call TRBJ2-7; TRBD2 is a possible D gene (6 bases). The CDR3 loop spans 13 amino acids. Germline CDR1 LGHDT, CDR2 YNNKEL (reference sequence). Trimming removed 7 bases from V and 6 bases from J, with 16 bases in between.

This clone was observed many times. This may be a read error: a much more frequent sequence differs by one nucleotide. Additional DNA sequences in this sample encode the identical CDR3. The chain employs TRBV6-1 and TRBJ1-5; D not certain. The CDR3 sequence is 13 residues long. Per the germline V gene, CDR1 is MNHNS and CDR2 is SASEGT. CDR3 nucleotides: TGTGCCAGCAGTCAAAATAGCAATCAGCCCCAGCATTTC. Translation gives CASSQNSNQPQHF.